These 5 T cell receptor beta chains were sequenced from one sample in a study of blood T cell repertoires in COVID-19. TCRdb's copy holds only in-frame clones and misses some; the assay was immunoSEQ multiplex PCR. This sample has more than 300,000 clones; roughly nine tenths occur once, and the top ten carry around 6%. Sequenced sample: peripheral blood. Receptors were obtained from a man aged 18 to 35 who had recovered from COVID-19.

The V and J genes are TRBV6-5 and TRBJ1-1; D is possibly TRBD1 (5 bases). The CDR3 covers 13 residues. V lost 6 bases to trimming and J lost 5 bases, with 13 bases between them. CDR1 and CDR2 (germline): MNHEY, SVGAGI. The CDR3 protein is CASRVGVTTEAFF. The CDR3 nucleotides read TGTGCCAGCAGAGTAGGGGTGACGACTGAAGCTTTCTTT.

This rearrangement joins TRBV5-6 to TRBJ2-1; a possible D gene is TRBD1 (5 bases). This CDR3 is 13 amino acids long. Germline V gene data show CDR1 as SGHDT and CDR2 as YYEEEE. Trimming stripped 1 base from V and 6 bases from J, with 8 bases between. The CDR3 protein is CASSLRGFNEQFF. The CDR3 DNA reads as TGTGCCAGCAGCTTGAGGGGCTTCAATGAGCAGTTCTTC.

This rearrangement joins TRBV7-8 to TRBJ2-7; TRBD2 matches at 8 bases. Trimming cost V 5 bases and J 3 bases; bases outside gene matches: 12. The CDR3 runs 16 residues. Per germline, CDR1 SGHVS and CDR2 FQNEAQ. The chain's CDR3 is CASSPLVAGHRYEQYF. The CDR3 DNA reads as TGTGCCAGCAGCCCCCTGGTAGCGGGGCATCGCTACGAGCAGTACTTC.

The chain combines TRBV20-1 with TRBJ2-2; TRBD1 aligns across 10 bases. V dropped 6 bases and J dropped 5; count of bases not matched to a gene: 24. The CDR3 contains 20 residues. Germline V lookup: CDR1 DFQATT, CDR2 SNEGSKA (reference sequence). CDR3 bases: TGCAGTGCCAGTGCCGTGTCCGGGACAGGGGCCCGCCGAAGGACCGGGGAGCTGTTTTTT. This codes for CSASAVSGTGARRRTGELFF.

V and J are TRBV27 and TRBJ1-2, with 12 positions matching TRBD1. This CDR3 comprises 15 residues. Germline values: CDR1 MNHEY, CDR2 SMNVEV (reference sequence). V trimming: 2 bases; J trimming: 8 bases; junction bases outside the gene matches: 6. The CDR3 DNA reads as TGTGCCAGCAGTTTAGGGGGGACAGGGGGCTGGGGCTACACCTTC. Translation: CASSLGGTGGWGYTF.